These T cell receptor beta chains were read from a single sample in a study of shared clonotypes between healthy human individuals. Assay used: immunoSEQ multiplex PCR; TCRdb lists only in-frame clones, some missing. The profile shows over a million clones, about 98.5% of them singletons. Input material: naive CD4+ T cells sorted from blood. All receptors derive from a man aged 25-45 years in good health. Each CDR3 is given with its conserved first and last residue. The D gene is left open where the match is weak. Only part of the rows carry a size: once, few, many, or a class if the clone is expanded.

v_gene,d_gene,j_gene,abundance,CDR3nt,CDR3aa
TRBV14,TRBD2,TRBJ2-7,-,TGTGCCAGCAGCCTCGGACTAGCGGATCTGAACGAGCAGTACTTC,CASSLGLADLNEQYF
TRBV9,TRBD2,TRBJ2-1,-,TGTGCCAGCAGCGTTCAGGCTAGCGGGAGACGCCTACCCGACAATGAGCAGTTCTTC,CASSVQASGRRLPDNEQFF
TRBV7-7,TRBD1,TRBJ2-2,-,TGTGCCAGCAGGGGACAGGGGGTAGGAACCGGGGAGCTGTTTTTT,CASRGQGVGTGELFF
TRBV7-6,TRBD1,TRBJ2-7,-,TGTGCCAGCAGCTTAGAGGCCGAGACAGGGGGATTCAAGCGCTACGAGCAGTACTTC,CASSLEAETGGFKRYEQYF
TRBV27,-,TRBJ1-1,-,TGTGCCAGCAGTTTTGTGGCCGGAGTGGAAGCTTTCTTT,CASSFVAGVEAFF
TRBV2,TRBD1,TRBJ1-4,-,TGTGCCAGCAGTGAGCCGGGACAGGGAAAACTGTTTTTT,CASSEPGQGKLFF
TRBV5-4,TRBD2,TRBJ2-7,once,TGTGCCAGCAGCTTCCCTGCGGGGGGGTCCTACGAGCAGTACTTC,CASSFPAGGSYEQYF
TRBV7-9,TRBD1,TRBJ2-3,-,TGTGCCAGCAGCCTTCGGGACAGGGGTTTTGGAGATACGCAGTATTTT,CASSLRDRGFGDTQYF
TRBV18,TRBD2,TRBJ2-5,-,TGTGCCAGCTCACCACTTGCGGGAGAGATGGAGACCCAGTACTTC,CASSPLAGEMETQYF
TRBV28,TRBD1,TRBJ1-5,-,TGTGCCAGCAGTTTATCCCCGGGGACAGGGTTTGAGCTGCCCCAGCATTTT,CASSLSPGTGFELPQHF
TRBV11-3,-,TRBJ2-2,-,TGTGCCAGCAGCTCCACCCGTAGCGGGGAGCTGTTTTTT,CASSSTRSGELFF
TRBV11-3,TRBD2,TRBJ2-2,-,TGTGCCAGCAGCGGTAGCGGGAGAGGTCCCGGGGAGCTGTTTTTT,CASSGSGRGPGELFF
TRBV5-1,-,TRBJ2-1,-,TGCGCCAGCAGCTTGGGGAACCGGGGTAATGAGCAGTTCTTC,CASSLGNRGNEQFF
TRBV2,TRBD1,TRBJ1-5,-,TGTGCCAGCAGTGAAATTTACCGACAGGGCATAGTCCAGCCCCAGCATTTT,CASSEIYRQGIVQPQHF
TRBV5-5,-,TRBJ1-3,-,TGTGCCAGCAGCTTGGCCGTGAGGCACACCATATATTTT,CASSLAVRHTIYF
TRBV9,-,TRBJ1-2,-,TGTGCCAGCAGCGTAGGTTTGGCCTATGGCTACACCTTC,CASSVGLAYGYTF
TRBV5-1,-,TRBJ2-3,-,TGCGCCAGCAGCTTGGGTGGGGTCACAGATACGCAGTATTTT,CASSLGGVTDTQYF
TRBV19,-,TRBJ1-5,once,TGTGCCAGTAGGGTTGGTAGCAATCAGCCCCAGCATTTT,CASRVGSNQPQHF
TRBV9,-,TRBJ2-3,-,TGTGCCAGCAGCGTAGTAGCGTCTAGGATGGATACGCAGTATTTT,CASSVVASRMDTQYF
TRBV11-3,TRBD2,TRBJ2-1,-,TGTGCCAGCAGCAAAGGGACTAGCGGGTTATATGAGCAGTTCTTC,CASSKGTSGLYEQFF
TRBV15,-,TRBJ2-7,-,TGTGCCACCAGCAATAGTTTGGGGGCCCTTAAGCAGTACTTC,CATSNSLGALKQYF
TRBV5-1,TRBD1,TRBJ2-6,once,TGCGCCAGCAGCTTCAGGACAGGTTGGTCTGGGGCCAACGTCCTGACTTTC,CASSFRTGWSGANVLTF
TRBV27,TRBD2,TRBJ2-3,-,TGTGCCAGCAGTTCACCACTGGCGGGAGGGAAAGGCACAGATACGCAGTATTTT,CASSSPLAGGKGTDTQYF
TRBV7-3,-,TRBJ2-1,-,TGTGCCAGCAGCATATCTTCTAGTACCAATGAGCAGTTCTTC,CASSISSSTNEQFF
TRBV7-9,-,TRBJ2-5,-,TGTGCCAGCAGCAAATACAGGGTAAAAGACCAAGAGACCCAGTACTTC,CASSKYRVKDQETQYF
TRBV5-1,TRBD1,TRBJ1-3,-,TGCGCCAGCAGCTTGTTCGGGACAGGGCTCGGTGGAAACACCATATATTTT,CASSLFGTGLGGNTIYF
TRBV7-3,-,TRBJ2-1,-,TGTGCCAGCAGCTTAACGGGGACCGCGGGGCAGTTCTTC,CASSLTGTAGQFF
TRBV5-1,TRBD1,TRBJ2-7,-,TGCGCCAGCAGCTTGATCCAGGGGGCTTCCTACGAGCAGTACTTC,CASSLIQGASYEQYF